Below, one T cell receptor (beta chain) is given with its context. The entry originates in a study of blood T cell repertoires in COVID-19. About the research overall: Sites in the United States, Italy and Spain provided acute and convalescent COVID-19 samples. PBMCs, B-cell-depleted T cells, or T cells provided the cDNA or gDNA that made up the material.

Only in-frame clones appear in the TCRdb table, and some are missing; sequencing was by immunoSEQ multiplex PCR. The data contain roughly 330,000 clones, about 91% of them seen just once; the ten biggest clones take up just over 9.5%. Trimming took 4 bases from V and 4 from J, leaving 13 bases between them. Germline lookup yields CDR1 MDHEN and CDR2 SYDVKM. The CDR3 runs 14 residues. The chain joins TRBV28 to TRBJ1-2, with a possible D match to TRBD1 (5 bases). Input material: peripheral blood. This TCR came from a man younger than 45 with COVID-19, enrolled during active disease. CDR3 loop: CASSSQGTPYGYTF. The CDR3 DNA is TGTGCCAGCAGTTCCCAGGGTACACCCTATGGCTACACCTTC.